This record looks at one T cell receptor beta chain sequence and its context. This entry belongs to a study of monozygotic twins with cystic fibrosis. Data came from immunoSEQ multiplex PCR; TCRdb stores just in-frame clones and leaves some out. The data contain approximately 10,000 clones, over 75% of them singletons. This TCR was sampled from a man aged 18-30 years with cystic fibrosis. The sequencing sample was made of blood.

The CDR3 loop reads CASSTSGYEQYF. The CDR3 nucleotides are TGTGCCAGTAGTACTAGCGGTTACGAGCAGTACTTC. The gene calls are TRBV19 and TRBJ2-7; 7 bases agree with TRBD2. The CDR3 covers 12 residues. V gave up 4 bases and J gave up 4 bases; unmatched junction bases: 1. CDR1 and CDR2 from the germline V gene are LNHDA and SQIVND (reference sequence).